This entry is about one T cell receptor (beta chain). TCRdb's copy holds only in-frame clones and misses some; the assay was immunoSEQ multiplex PCR. The repertoire consists of around 470,000 clones, with approximately 89% occurring once and the leading ten covering roughly 0.9%. The record originates from a study of blood T cell repertoires in COVID-19. Germline V gene lookup returns CDR1 SNHLY and CDR2 FYNNEI. Trimming took 7 bases from V and 10 from J; bases not matched to a gene: 21. This CDR3 region has 17 residues. The sequence came from a man aged 18-30 years with COVID-19, enrolled during active disease. The genes are TRBV2 and TRBJ2-1; TRBD2 matches at 8 bases. The specimen sequenced was peripheral blood. The CDR3, as DNA: TGTGCCAGCACCCCGGGGGGAGTAGCGGGATTACAGGGCGAGCAGTTCTTC. It codes for CASTPGGVAGLQGEQFF.